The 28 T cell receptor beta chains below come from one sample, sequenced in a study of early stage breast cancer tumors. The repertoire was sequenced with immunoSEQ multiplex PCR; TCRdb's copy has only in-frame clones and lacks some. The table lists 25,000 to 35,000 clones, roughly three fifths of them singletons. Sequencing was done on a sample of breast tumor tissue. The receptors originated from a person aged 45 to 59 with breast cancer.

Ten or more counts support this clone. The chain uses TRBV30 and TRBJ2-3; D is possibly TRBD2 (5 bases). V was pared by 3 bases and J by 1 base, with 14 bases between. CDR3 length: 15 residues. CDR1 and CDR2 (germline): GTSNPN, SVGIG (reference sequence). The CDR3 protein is CAWRPGLHGTDTQYF. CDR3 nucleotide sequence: TGTGCCTGGAGGCCCGGACTTCACGGCACAGATACGCAGTATTTT.

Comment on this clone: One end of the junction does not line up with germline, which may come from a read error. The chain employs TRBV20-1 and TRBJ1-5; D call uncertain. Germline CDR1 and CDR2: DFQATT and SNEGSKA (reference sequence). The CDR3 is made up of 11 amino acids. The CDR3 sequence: CSATLGEVAYF. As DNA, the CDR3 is TGCAGTGCTACCCTCGGTGAGGTCGCGTATTTT.

CDR3 bases: TGTGCCAGCAGTGATAGTCGGGACAAAGGATATAGCAATCAGCCCCAGCATTTT. Translating gives CASSDSRDKGYSNQPQHF. The chain links TRBV2 to TRBJ1-5; D perhaps matches TRBD1 (6 bases). Looked up from germline, CDR1 is SNHLY and CDR2 is FYNNEI. With 3 bases removed from V and 0 bases from J, the gap between germline ends came to 18 bases. The CDR3 runs to 18 residues.

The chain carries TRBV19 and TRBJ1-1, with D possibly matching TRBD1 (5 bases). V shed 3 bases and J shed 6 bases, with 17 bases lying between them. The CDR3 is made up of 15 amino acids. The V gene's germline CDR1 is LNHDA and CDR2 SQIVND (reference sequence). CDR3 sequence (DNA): TGTGCCAGTAGTATGGGGCAGCCTGGAAAGGCTGAAGCTTTCTTT. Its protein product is CASSMGQPGKAEAFF.

CDR3 region: CASSPRSDTQYF. The CDR3 coding sequence is TGTGCCAGCAGCCCCCGAAGTGATACGCAGTATTTT. The V gene is TRBV7-2, the J gene TRBJ2-3; D gene ambiguous. Germline loops: CDR1 SGHTA, CDR2 FQGNSA. V lost 5 bases, J lost 6 bases, and 9 bases lay in between. The CDR3 spans 12 residues.

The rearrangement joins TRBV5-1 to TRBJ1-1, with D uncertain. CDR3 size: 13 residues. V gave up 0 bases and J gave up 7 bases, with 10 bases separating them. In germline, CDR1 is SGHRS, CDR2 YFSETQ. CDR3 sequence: CASSLGQVSEAFF. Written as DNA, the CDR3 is TGCGCCAGCAGCTTGGGGCAGGTTAGTGAAGCTTTCTTT.

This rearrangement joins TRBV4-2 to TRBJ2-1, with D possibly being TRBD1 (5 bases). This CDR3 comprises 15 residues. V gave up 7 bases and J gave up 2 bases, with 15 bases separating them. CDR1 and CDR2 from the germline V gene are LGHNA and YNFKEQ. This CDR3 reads CASTPDSETYNEQFF. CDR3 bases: TGTGCCAGCACACCAGACAGTGAGACCTACAATGAGCAGTTCTTC.

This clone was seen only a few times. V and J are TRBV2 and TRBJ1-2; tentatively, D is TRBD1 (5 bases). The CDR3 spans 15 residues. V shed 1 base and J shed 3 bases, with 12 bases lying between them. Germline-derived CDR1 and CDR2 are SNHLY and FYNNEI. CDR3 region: CASSEGQGPYYGYTF. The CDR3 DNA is TGTGCCAGCAGTGAAGGGCAGGGCCCGTACTATGGCTACACCTTC.

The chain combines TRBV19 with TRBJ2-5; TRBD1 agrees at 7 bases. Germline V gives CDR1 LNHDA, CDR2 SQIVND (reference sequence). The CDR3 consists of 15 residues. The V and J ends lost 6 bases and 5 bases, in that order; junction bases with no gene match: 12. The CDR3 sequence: CASSSIEGAGETQYF. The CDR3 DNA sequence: TGTGCCAGTAGCTCAATAGAGGGGGCTGGGGAGACCCAGTACTTC. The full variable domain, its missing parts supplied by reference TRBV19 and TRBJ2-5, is DGGITQSPKYLFRKEGQNVTLSCEQNLNHDAMYWYRQDPGQGLRLIYYSQIVNDFQKGDIAEGYSVSREKKESFPLTVTSAQKNPTAFYLCASSSIEGAGETQYFGPGTRLLVL.

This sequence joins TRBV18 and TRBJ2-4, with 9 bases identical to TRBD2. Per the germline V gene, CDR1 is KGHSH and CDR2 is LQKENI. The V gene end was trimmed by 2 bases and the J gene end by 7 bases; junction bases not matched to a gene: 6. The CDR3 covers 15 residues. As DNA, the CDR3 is TGTGCCAGCTCACCAAGGTCAGCGGGGGGCAACATTCAGTACTTC. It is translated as CASSPRSAGGNIQYF.

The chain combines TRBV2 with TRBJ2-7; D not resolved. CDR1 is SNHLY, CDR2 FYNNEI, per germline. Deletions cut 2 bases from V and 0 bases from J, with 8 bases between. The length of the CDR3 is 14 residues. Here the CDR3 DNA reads TGTGCCAGCAGTGAAATAGACAACTCCTACGAGCAGTACTTC. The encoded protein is CASSEIDNSYEQYF.

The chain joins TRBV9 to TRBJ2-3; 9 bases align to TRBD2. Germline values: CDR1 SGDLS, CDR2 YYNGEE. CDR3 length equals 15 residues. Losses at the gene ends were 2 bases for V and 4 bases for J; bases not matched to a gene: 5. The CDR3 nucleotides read TGTGCCAGCAGCGTCAATGCGGGAGGGCCAGATACGCAGTATTTT. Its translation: CASSVNAGGPDTQYF.

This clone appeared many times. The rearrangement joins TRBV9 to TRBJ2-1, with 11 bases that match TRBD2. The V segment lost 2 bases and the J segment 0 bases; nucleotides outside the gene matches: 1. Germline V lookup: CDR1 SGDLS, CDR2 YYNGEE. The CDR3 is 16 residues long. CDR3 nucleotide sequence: TGTGCCAGCAGCGTCCTAGCGGGAGGCTCCTACAATGAGCAGTTCTTC. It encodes CASSVLAGGSYNEQFF.

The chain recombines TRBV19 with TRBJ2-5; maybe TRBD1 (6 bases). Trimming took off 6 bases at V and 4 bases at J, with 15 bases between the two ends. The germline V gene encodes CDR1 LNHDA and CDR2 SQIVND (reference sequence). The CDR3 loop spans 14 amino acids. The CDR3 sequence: CASSRGVKGETQYF. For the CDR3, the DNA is TGTGCCAGTAGCAGGGGAGTGAAAGGAGAGACCCAGTACTTC.

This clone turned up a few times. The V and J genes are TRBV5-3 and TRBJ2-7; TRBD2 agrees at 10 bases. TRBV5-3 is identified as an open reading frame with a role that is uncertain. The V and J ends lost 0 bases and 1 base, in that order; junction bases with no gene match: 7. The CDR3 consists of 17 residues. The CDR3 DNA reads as TGTGCCAGAAGCTTGGCCCCCCGGACTAGCGGTTCCTACGAGCAGTACTTC. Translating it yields CARSLAPRTSGSYEQYF.

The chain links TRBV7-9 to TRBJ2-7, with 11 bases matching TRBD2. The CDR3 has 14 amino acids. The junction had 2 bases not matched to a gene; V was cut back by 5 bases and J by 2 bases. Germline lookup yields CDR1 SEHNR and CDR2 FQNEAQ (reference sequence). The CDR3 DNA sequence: TGTGCCAGCAGCCCGGGACTAGCGGCCTACGAGCAGTACTTC. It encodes CASSPGLAAYEQYF.

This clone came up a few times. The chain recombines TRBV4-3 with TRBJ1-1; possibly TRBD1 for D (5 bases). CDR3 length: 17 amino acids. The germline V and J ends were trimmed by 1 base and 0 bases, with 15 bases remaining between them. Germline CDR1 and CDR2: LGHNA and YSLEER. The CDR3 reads CASSQARDVPLNTEAFF. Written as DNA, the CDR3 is TGCGCCAGCAGCCAAGCACGGGACGTCCCCTTGAACACTGAAGCTTTCTTT.

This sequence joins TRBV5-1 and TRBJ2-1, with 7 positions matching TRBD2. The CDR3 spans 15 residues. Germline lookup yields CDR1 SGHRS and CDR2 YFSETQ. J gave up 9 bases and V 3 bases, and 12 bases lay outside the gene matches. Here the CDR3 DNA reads TGCGCCAGCAGCTGGGACTGGCGGGAGCGCAGTGAGCAGTTCTTC. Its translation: CASSWDWRERSEQFF.

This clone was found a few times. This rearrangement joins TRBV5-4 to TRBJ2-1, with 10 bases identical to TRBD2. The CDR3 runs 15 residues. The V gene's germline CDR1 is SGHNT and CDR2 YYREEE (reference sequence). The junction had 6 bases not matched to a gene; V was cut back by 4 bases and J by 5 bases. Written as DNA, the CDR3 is TGTGCCAGCAGCCGCAGCGGGAGGGGGGACAATGAGCAGTTCTTC. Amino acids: CASSRSGRGDNEQFF.

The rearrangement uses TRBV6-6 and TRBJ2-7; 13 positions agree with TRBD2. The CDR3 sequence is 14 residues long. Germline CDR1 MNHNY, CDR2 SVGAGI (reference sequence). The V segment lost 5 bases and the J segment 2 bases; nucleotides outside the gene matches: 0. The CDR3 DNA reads TGTGCCAGCAGTGGGACTAGCGGGACCTACGAGCAGTACTTC. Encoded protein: CASSGTSGTYEQYF.

CDR3 amino acids: CASSQPGFYNEQFF. The DNA of the CDR3 is TGTGCCAGCAGCCAACCAGGGTTCTACAATGAGCAGTTCTTC. This rearrangement joins TRBV14 to TRBJ2-1; maybe TRBD1 (5 bases). This CDR3 is 14 amino acids long. V was trimmed by 2 bases and J by 3 bases, leaving 8 bases between them. Germline V gene data show CDR1 as SGHDN and CDR2 as FVKESK.

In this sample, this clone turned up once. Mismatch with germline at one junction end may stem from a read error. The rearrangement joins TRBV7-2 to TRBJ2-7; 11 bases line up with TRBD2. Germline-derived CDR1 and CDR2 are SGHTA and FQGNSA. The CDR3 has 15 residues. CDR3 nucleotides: TGCGCCACCAGCAGACTAGCGGGGAGCTCCTACGAGCAGTACTTC. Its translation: CATSRLAGSSYEQYF.

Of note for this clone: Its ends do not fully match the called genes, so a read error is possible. The CDR3 DNA sequence: TGTGCTAGCAGCTTAGACAGGGCCGGGGAGCTGTTTTTT. It encodes CASSLDRAGELFF. The rearrangement links TRBV7-7 to TRBJ2-2, with 7 bases that match TRBD1. Germline CDR1 is SSHAT and CDR2 is FNYEAQ (reference sequence). CDR3 length: 13 amino acids. The full variable domain, its missing parts supplied by reference TRBV7-7 and TRBJ2-2, is GAGVSQSPRYKVTKRGQDVTLRCDPISSHATLYWYQQALGQGPEFLTYFNYEAQPDKSGLPSDRFSAERPEGSISTLTIQRTEQRDSAMYRCASSLDRAGELFFGEGSRLTVL.

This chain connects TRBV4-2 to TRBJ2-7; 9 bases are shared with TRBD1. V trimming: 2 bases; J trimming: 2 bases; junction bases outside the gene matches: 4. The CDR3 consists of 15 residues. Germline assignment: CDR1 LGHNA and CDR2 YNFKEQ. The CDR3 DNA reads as TGTGCCAGCAGCCAACTACAGGGGGCCGCCTACGAGCAGTACTTC. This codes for CASSQLQGAAYEQYF.

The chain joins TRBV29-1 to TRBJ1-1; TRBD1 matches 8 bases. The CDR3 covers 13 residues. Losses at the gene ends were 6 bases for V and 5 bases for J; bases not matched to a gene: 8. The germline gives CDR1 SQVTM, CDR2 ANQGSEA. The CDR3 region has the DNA TGCAGCGTAACAACCGGGACAGGTACTGAAGCTTTCTTT. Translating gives CSVTTGTGTEAFF.

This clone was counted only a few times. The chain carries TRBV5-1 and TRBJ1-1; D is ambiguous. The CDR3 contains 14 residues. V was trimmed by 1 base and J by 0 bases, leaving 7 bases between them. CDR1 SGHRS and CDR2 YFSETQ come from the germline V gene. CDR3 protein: CASSLSSLNTEAFF. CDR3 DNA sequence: TGCGCCAGCAGCTTGTCATCCCTGAACACTGAAGCTTTCTTT.

The CDR3 DNA follows: TGTGCCAGCTCACCACAATCGACAGGGGGTGGAAACACCATATATTTT. This translates into CASSPQSTGGGNTIYF. The chain combines TRBV18 with TRBJ1-3; 9 bases align to TRBD1. The length of the CDR3 is 16 residues. Germline V gives CDR1 KGHSH, CDR2 LQKENI. J lost 3 bases, V lost 1 base, and 4 bases had no gene match.

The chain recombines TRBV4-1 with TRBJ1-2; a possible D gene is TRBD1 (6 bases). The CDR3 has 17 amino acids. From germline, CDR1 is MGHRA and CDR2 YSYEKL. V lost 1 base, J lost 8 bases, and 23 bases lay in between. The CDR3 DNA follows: TGCGCCAGCAGCCAAGGCTTGCGCGGGGGCGCGGGCGGCGGCTACACCTTC. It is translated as CASSQGLRGGAGGGYTF.